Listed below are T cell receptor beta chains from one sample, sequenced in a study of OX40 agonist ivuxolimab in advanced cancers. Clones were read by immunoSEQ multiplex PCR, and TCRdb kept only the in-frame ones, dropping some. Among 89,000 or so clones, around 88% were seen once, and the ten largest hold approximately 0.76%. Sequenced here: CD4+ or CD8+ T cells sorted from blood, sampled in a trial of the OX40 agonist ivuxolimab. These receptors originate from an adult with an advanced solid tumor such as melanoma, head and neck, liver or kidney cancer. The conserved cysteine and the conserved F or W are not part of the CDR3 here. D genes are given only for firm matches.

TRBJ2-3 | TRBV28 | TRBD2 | ASSLGGSFSDTQY
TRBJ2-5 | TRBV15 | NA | ATSRDRGTRETQY
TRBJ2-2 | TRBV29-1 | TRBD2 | SVAGTSAGELF
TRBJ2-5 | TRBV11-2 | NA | ASSSGAGTQY
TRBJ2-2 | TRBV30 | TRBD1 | AFGTENTGELF
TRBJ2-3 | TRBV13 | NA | ASSFTRTAADTQY
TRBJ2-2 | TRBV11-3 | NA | ASSLDHTGELF
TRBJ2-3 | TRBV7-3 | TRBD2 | ASSLLLAGNTQY
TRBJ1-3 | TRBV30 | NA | AWRTFSSGNTIY
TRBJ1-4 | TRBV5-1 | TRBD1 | ASSLGGQGNEKLF
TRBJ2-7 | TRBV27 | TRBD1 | ASSFPMDRGNYEQY
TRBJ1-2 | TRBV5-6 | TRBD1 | ASSGQGWDYGYT
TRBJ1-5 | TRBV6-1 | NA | ASRWGGYNQPQH
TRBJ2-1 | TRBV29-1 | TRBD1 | SVGQGMNEQF
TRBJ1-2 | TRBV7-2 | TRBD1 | ASSPRDRLYGYT
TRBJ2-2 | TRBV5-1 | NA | ASSGQATNTGELF
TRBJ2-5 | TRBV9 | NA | ASSAARVLDPQETQY
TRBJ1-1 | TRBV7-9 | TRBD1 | ASSLDGTGGNTEAF
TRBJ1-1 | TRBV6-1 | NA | ASTRTGNAEAF
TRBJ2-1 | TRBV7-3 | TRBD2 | ASSSNSGKSYNEQF
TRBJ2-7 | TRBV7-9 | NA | ASSAKGGGFPYEQY
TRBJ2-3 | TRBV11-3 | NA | ASSRRTDTQY
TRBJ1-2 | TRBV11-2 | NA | ASSSNLLQGSYT
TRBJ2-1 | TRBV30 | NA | AWIARLPSYNEQF
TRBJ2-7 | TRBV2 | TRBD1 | ASSEAGTGLVTSYEQY
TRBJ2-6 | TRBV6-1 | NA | ASNGAVGANVLT
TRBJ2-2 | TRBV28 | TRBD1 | ASESPRGGRGQAGELF
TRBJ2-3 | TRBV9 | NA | ASSALESTDTQY
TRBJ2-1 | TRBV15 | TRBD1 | ATSSFPGQGF
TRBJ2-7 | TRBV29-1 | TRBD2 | SVGGLRGVSYEQY
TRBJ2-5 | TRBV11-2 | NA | ASSFLTGRTQETQY
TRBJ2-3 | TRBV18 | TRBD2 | ASSPRTSGRAGTDTQY
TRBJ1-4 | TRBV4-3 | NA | ASSQYLGGKNEKLF
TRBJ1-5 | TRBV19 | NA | ASSLGGSQYEPQH
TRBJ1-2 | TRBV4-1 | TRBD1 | ASSKGQGADYGYT
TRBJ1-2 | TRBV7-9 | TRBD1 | ASSAGQAFYGYT
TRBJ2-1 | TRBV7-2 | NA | ASSLSDGPSNEQF
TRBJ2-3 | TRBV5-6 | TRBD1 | ASSSGQGSTDTQY
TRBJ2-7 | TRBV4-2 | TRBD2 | ASSQGSGGAGEQY
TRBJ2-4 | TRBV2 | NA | ASSRQGRGNIQY
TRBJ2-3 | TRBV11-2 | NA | ASSLSYGDLGGDTQY
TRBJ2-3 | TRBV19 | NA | ASSTTGPDTQY
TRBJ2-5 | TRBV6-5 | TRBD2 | ASSFLIAGGQTQY
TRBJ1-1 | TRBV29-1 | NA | SARQNLDYREAF